The 26 T cell receptor beta chains listed next were all sequenced from one sample in a study of blood T cell repertoires in COVID-19. Libraries were prepared by immunoSEQ multiplex PCR; TCRdb keeps only in-frame clonotypes and omits some of them. The sample lists approximately 100,000 clones, 71% occurring once. Sequencing input: peripheral blood. These receptors were taken from a human donor with acute or convalescent COVID-19. The donor label of this sample is uncertain.

Here the CDR3 DNA reads TGTGCCAGCAGACGAGGGATTAATTCACCCCTCCACTTT. Its translation is CASRRGINSPLHF. The rearrangement links TRBV25-1 to TRBJ1-6, with D uncertain. The V end was cut by 6 bases, the J end by 6 bases, with 9 bases between. CDR1 is MGHDK, CDR2 SYGVNS, per germline. This CDR3 is 13 amino acids long.

The chain's CDR3 is CASLSGTYNEQFF. The CDR3 DNA sequence: TGTGCCAGTCTCAGCGGCACCTACAATGAGCAGTTCTTC. The chain uses TRBV7-9 and TRBJ2-1, with D tentatively TRBD2 (5 bases). This CDR3 spans 13 amino acids. Trimming left V 9 bases short and J 2 bases short, with 11 bases between. Germline V gene data show CDR1 as SEHNR and CDR2 as FQNEAQ (reference sequence).

The rearrangement joins TRBV30 to TRBJ1-2; 7 bases match TRBD1. CDR1 and CDR2 from the germline V gene are GTSNPN and SVGIG (reference sequence). This CDR3 spans 17 amino acids. The ends lost 0 bases at V and 6 bases at J; junction bases unmatched: 16. Here the CDR3 DNA reads TGTGCCTGGAGTGTAGGGGTGACAGGGAAGGAAGGAAATGGCTACACCTTC. It codes for CAWSVGVTGKEGNGYTF.

The rearrangement uses TRBV29-1 and TRBJ1-3; 7 bases match TRBD1. The germline gives CDR1 SQVTM, CDR2 ANQGSEA. The CDR3 is 13 amino acids. The junction had 11 bases not matched to a gene; V was cut back by 5 bases and J by 10 bases. CDR3 sequence reads: CSVLGTARGTIYF. As DNA, the CDR3 is TGCAGCGTTCTCGGGACAGCTCGGGGTACCATATATTTT.

This clone was seen a single time. The V call is TRBV7-6, the J call TRBJ2-1; 15 bases match TRBD2. This CDR3 region has 16 residues. CDR1 SGHVS and CDR2 FNYEAQ come from the germline V gene. Trimming at V came to 5 bases and at J to 9 bases, leaving 8 bases not matched to a gene. CDR3 in amino acids: CASSLGLAGGLPEQFF. The CDR3 DNA reads as TGTGCCAGCAGCCTGGGACTAGCGGGGGGCCTTCCTGAGCAGTTCTTC.

This clone showed up just once. The V and J genes are TRBV4-1 and TRBJ1-2; TRBD1 is a possible D gene (6 bases). The germline CDR1 and CDR2 sequences are MGHRA and YSYEKL. The CDR3 consists of 15 residues. The V and J ends lost 1 base and 6 bases respectively, with 15 bases between them. The DNA for the CDR3 is TGCGCCAGCAGCCAAGGGGGCCAGGGGCCCAATGGCTACACCTTC. Protein sequence: CASSQGGQGPNGYTF.

This clone appeared a few times. This rearrangement joins TRBV14 to TRBJ1-6; the D gene is possibly TRBD1 (5 bases). The CDR3 is made up of 13 amino acids. V was pared by 5 bases and J by 7 bases, with 9 bases between. Germline V lookup: CDR1 SGHDN, CDR2 FVKESK. DNA for the CDR3: TGTGCCAGCAGCGACAGTTTAAATTCACCCCTCCACTTT. It is translated as CASSDSLNSPLHF.

V and J are TRBV30 and TRBJ1-1, with D maybe TRBD1 (6 bases). The CDR3 spans 14 residues. CDR1 GTSNPN and CDR2 SVGIG come from the germline V gene (reference sequence). V was trimmed by 4 bases and J by 0 bases, leaving 12 bases between them. The CDR3 DNA reads as TGTGCCTGGACGGGGGGCTACATGAACACTGAAGCTTTCTTT. Translation: CAWTGGYMNTEAFF.

This chain connects TRBV5-1 to TRBJ2-2, with D possibly matching TRBD2 (6 bases). The CDR3 has 13 amino acids. Trimming stripped 0 bases from V and 10 bases from J, with 10 bases between. CDR1 is SGHRS and CDR2 is YFSETQ in the germline V gene. The CDR3, as DNA: TGCGCCAGCAGCTTGGAGGGGAGGCAGGAGCTGTTTTTT. This encodes CASSLEGRQELFF.

J is TRBJ1-6 and V is TRBV5-1; a possible D gene is TRBD1 (5 bases). V gave up 0 bases and J gave up 10 bases, with 11 bases separating them. The CDR3 length is 14 residues. Germline values: CDR1 SGHRS, CDR2 YFSETQ. The CDR3 reads CASSLGEGFSPLHF. The CDR3 bases are TGCGCCAGCAGCTTGGGGGAGGGGTTCTCACCCCTCCACTTT.

The chain uses TRBV2 and TRBJ2-1, with 8 bases identical to TRBD1. Germline V CDR1 and CDR2: SNHLY, FYNNEI. V shed 2 bases, J shed 15 bases, and the junction held 6 bases outside the gene matches. This CDR3 contains 12 residues. The CDR3 reads CASSETRDRSFF. For the CDR3, the DNA is TGTGCCAGCAGTGAAACTCGGGACAGGTCGTTCTTC.

A few counts support this clone. This chain connects TRBV7-8 to TRBJ2-7; the D gene is possibly TRBD1 (6 bases). Germline CDR1 reads SGHVS; CDR2 reads FQNEAQ. The CDR3 loop spans 14 amino acids. The germline V and J ends were trimmed by 3 bases and 7 bases, with 16 bases remaining between them. The CDR3 DNA is TGTGCCAGCAGCTTCGGCGGTCCGAGGGGGGAGCAGTACGTC. Encoded protein: CASSFGGPRGEQYV.

This sequence joins TRBV6-5 and TRBJ1-3; D may be TRBD1 (5 bases). The CDR3 is 15 residues long. Looked up from germline, CDR1 is MNHEY and CDR2 is SVGAGI. Trimming removed 5 bases from V and 4 bases from J, with 15 bases in between. CDR3 residues: CASSQRDFLGNTIYF. In DNA form, the CDR3 reads TGTGCCAGCAGTCAACGGGACTTTTTGGGAAACACCATATATTTT.

The chain couples TRBV18 to TRBJ1-2; 10 bases fit TRBD1. The CDR3 sequence is 14 residues long. The V segment lost 10 bases and the J segment 3 bases; nucleotides outside the gene matches: 8. Germline-derived CDR1 and CDR2 are KGHSH and LQKENI. CDR3 in amino acids: CATTRDRGDYGYTF. CDR3 DNA: TGTGCCACCACCAGGGACAGGGGTGACTATGGCTACACCTTC. Based on the CDR3 plus reference TRBV18 and TRBJ1-2, the full variable domain is NAGVMQNPRHLVRRRGQEARLRCSPMKGHSHVYWYRQLPEEGLKFMVYLQKENIIDESGMPKERFSAEFPKEGPSILRIQQVVRGDSAAYFCATTRDRGDYGYTFGSGTRLTVV.

The genes are TRBV2 and TRBJ1-1; D gene unclear. The CDR3 sequence is 14 residues long. Germline V gene data show CDR1 as SNHLY and CDR2 as FYNNEI. Trimming removed 4 bases from V and 6 bases from J, with 15 bases in between. The CDR3 here is CASSGNERLAEAFF. CDR3 in DNA: TGTGCCAGCAGTGGGAACGAGAGGTTGGCTGAAGCTTTCTTT.

With regard to this clone: The sample carries other DNA sequences with the same CDR3. The CDR3, as DNA: TGTGCCAGCAGTTTATACAGGGGAAGCAATCAGCCCCAGCATTTT. It is translated as CASSLYRGSNQPQHF. The rearrangement links TRBV28 to TRBJ1-5; 7 bases line up with TRBD1. CDR1 and CDR2 (germline): MDHEN, SYDVKM. Germline trimming cut 1 base from V and 1 base from J; bases unmatched to any gene: 1. CDR3 length: 15 amino acids.

This chain links TRBV10-3 with TRBJ1-2; 7 nucleotides match TRBD1. There are 15 residues in the CDR3. V was pared by 6 bases and J by 8 bases, with 15 bases of the junction left unmatched. Germline lookup yields CDR1 ENHRY and CDR2 SYGVKD. CDR3 amino acids: CAIRPDRTLQQGYTF. DNA for the CDR3: TGTGCCATCAGGCCGGACAGGACGTTACAACAAGGCTACACCTTC.

This clone is a singleton in its sample. The chain is built from TRBV4-1 and TRBJ1-3; D gene unclear. Germline CDR1 is MGHRA and CDR2 is YSYEKL. V lost 0 bases and J 0 bases, leaving 9 bases between the germline ends. The CDR3 length is 16 residues. The CDR3 DNA follows: TGCGCCAGCAGCCAAGATAAATCTTACTCTGGAAACACCATATATTTT. Translating it yields CASSQDKSYSGNTIYF.

This clone came up once. V and J are TRBV6-6 and TRBJ1-5; D possibly corresponds to TRBD1 (5 bases). V was clipped by 4 bases and J by 0 bases, with 13 bases between them. Germline CDR1 and CDR2: MNHNY and SVGAGI (reference sequence). There are 16 residues in the CDR3. The CDR3 bases are TGTGCCAGCAGTTCCGGCACGGGGGATAGCAATCAGCCCCAGCATTTT. This translates into CASSSGTGDSNQPQHF.

At least ten counts were recorded for this clone. The chain uses TRBV28 and TRBJ2-1; TRBD2 matches at 13 bases. J lost 9 bases, V lost 6 bases, and 5 bases had no gene match. CDR3 length: 14 residues. Germline CDR1 and CDR2: MDHEN and SYDVKM. The CDR3 nucleotides are TGTGCCAGCAGCCGCGGACTAGCGGGGGTTGAGCAGTTCTTC. It yields the protein CASSRGLAGVEQFF.

This chain links TRBV10-3 with TRBJ2-5, with a possible D match to TRBD2 (7 bases). CDR1 ENHRY and CDR2 SYGVKD come from the germline V gene. V lost 0 bases and J 3 bases, leaving 14 bases between the germline ends. The CDR3 length is 16 residues. The CDR3 coding sequence is TGTGCCATCAGTGAGTCGTCGGGGGGCCCGAAAGAGACCCAGTACTTC. Residues: CAISESSGGPKETQYF.

The chain has TRBV7-2 and TRBJ2-3; 11 bases map to TRBD2. The germline gives CDR1 SGHTA, CDR2 FQGNSA. V dropped 5 bases and J dropped 6; count of bases not matched to a gene: 10. The CDR3 runs to 16 residues. The CDR3, as DNA: TGTGCCAGCAGCCCTAATAGCGGGGGGGCCGCCGATACGCAGTATTTT. The encoded protein is CASSPNSGGAADTQYF.

This chain joins TRBV6-1 and TRBJ2-2, with 8 positions matching TRBD1. V was clipped by 1 base and J by 4 bases; unmatched bases: 2. CDR3 length equals 15 residues. Germline V CDR1 and CDR2: MNHNS, SASEGT. The CDR3 reads CASSEGQGATGELFF. The CDR3 DNA is TGTGCCAGCAGTGAAGGCCAGGGGGCCACCGGGGAGCTGTTTTTT.

V usage is TRBV9 and J usage is TRBJ2-3; 8 nucleotides align to TRBD1. Germline CDR1 SGDLS, CDR2 YYNGEE. Unmatched junction bases numbered 10, after V lost 2 bases and J lost 5 bases. The CDR3 totals 16 residues. The CDR3 sequence is CASSVSGQGAVDTQYF. CDR3 coding DNA: TGTGCCAGCAGCGTCTCCGGACAGGGAGCTGTAGATACGCAGTATTTT.

CDR3 residues: CSVEVLERDSLYGYTF. CDR3 nucleotides: TGCAGCGTTGAAGTCCTCGAACGGGACAGCCTCTATGGCTACACCTTC. V is TRBV29-1 and J is TRBJ1-2; 7 positions match TRBD1. CDR3 size: 16 residues. Germline trimming cut 1 base from V and 4 bases from J; bases unmatched to any gene: 12. Germline CDR1 is SQVTM and CDR2 is ANQGSEA.

The rearrangement links TRBV29-1 to TRBJ1-5, with 10 nucleotides matching TRBD1. Germline loops: CDR1 SQVTM, CDR2 ANQGSEA. The CDR3 length is 14 residues. Germline trimming cut 5 bases from V and 4 bases from J; bases unmatched to any gene: 5. CDR3 protein: CSVRGQGRNQPQHF. For the CDR3, the DNA is TGCAGCGTTCGGGGACAGGGGCGAAATCAGCCCCAGCATTTT.